The 19 T cell receptor beta chains in this list originate from one sample, sequenced in a study of blood T cells in healthy people across ages. A second 7 to 11 cycle PCR used barcoded and J-beta primers. One entry per CDR3 protein results from TCRdb running MiXCR on the 5' RACE reads. This sample carries about a million distinct CDR3 sequences, roughly 51% of them seen once, and the ten largest clones take 20% to 25%. Sequencing used blood. The source is a woman in her fifties or sixties in good health.

This clonotype has only a few counts. V usage is TRBV6-6 and J usage is TRBJ2-4; no definite D call. Trimming shortened V by 0 bases and J by 0 bases, and 9 bases separated the two germline ends. Germline assignment: CDR1 MNHNY and CDR2 SVGAGI (reference sequence). CDR3 length: 16 residues. The DNA of the CDR3 is TGTGCCAGCAGTTACTCGACGGGCGGAGCCAAAAACATTCAGTACTTC. This gives the protein CASSYSTGGAKNIQYF.

The chain uses TRBV10-3 and TRBJ2-5, with TRBD2 matching over 15 bases. The CDR3 contains 16 residues. Germline CDR1 reads ENHRY; CDR2 reads SYGVKD. J gave up 11 bases and V 4 bases, and 11 bases lay outside the gene matches. The CDR3 nucleotides read TGTGCCATCAGTGCGGGGACTAGCGGGAGGTTACATGAGCAGTACTTC. Its translation: CAISAGTSGRLHEQYF.

This clonotype was picked up a small number of times. The rearrangement joins TRBV7-2 to TRBJ1-1, with D unresolved. Germline CDR1 and CDR2: SGHTA and FQGNSA. This CDR3 region has 15 residues. V was trimmed by 2 bases and J by 1 base, leaving 11 bases between them. DNA for the CDR3: TGTGCCAGCAGCTTAAATCCCGAGCCGAACACTGAAGCTTTCTTT. Protein: CASSLNPEPNTEAFF.

This sequence joins TRBV20-1 and TRBJ2-5; 13 positions agree with TRBD2. The J call could be wrong; TRBJ2-7 is a better fit for the DNA end. CDR3 length: 14 amino acids. Germline V gives CDR1 DFQATT, CDR2 SNEGSKA (reference sequence). CDR3 in amino acids: CSAPGLAGYYEQYF. Here the CDR3 DNA reads TGCAGTGCTCCGGGACTAGCGGGGTACTACGAGCAGTACTTC.

The V call is TRBV3-1, the J call TRBJ2-7; D could derive from TRBD1 or TRBD2 (5 bases each). The germline V gene encodes CDR1 LGHDT and CDR2 YNNKEL (reference sequence). The CDR3 consists of 17 residues. The ends were cut back, 1 base at V and 3 bases at J, with 19 bases in the middle. CDR3 sequence (DNA): TGTGCCAGCAGCCAAGCCTCCTATGGGGGAGCGTACTACGAGCAGTACTTC. Translating it yields CASSQASYGGAYYEQYF.

This rearrangement joins TRBV21-1 to TRBJ2-3. TRBV21-1 is labeled a pseudogene. This CDR3 is 14 amino acids long. The CDR3 sequence is CASSNSGLTDTQYF. The CDR3 DNA sequence: TGTGCCAGCAGCAATAGCGGACTCACAGATACGCAGTATTTT.

The genes are TRBV5-8 and TRBJ2-7; D unresolved. V lost 9 bases, J lost 4 bases, and 20 bases lay in between. The CDR3 sequence is 14 residues long. Germline assignment: CDR1 SGHTS and CDR2 YDEGEE. The CDR3 spells CATSKDPIGYEQYF. The CDR3 nucleotides read TGTGCCACCTCAAAAGATCCCATCGGTTACGAGCAGTACTTC.

This clonotype was observed at least ten times. J is TRBJ2-7 and V is TRBV13, with 9 bases identical to TRBD1. The trim removed 4 bases at V and 7 bases at J, leaving 2 bases unmatched. The germline V gene has CDR1 PRHDT and CDR2 FYEKMQ (reference sequence). This CDR3 has 12 residues. The CDR3 loop reads CASSSDRGEQYF. The CDR3 DNA sequence: TGTGCCAGCAGCTCGGACAGGGGAGAGCAGTACTTC.

This clonotype has more than one count but fewer than ten. The chain joins TRBV2 to TRBJ2-3; TRBD2 matches 10 bases. Trimming at V came to 5 bases and at J to 7 bases, leaving 9 bases not matched to a gene. The CDR3 has 15 residues. Germline V gene sequence: CDR1 SNHLY, CDR2 FYNNEI. The CDR3 loop reads CASSQPWTSGYTQYF. The CDR3 region has the DNA TGTGCCAGCAGTCAACCCTGGACTAGCGGATATACGCAGTATTTT.

The CDR3 DNA follows: TGTGCCAGCAGGGCCTACCAGCGGGGGGGGGATACGCAGTATTTT. Translating it yields CASRAYQRGGDTQYF. The chain employs TRBV28 and TRBJ2-3, with 10 nucleotides matching TRBD2. The CDR3 loop spans 15 amino acids. V lost 6 bases, J lost 6 bases, and 9 bases stayed unmatched. CDR1 and CDR2 (germline): MDHEN, SYDVKM. Full variable domain (rest looked up from reference TRBV28 and TRBJ2-3): DVKVTQSSRYLVKRTGEKVFLECVQDMDHENMFWYRQDPGLGLRLIYFSYDVKMKEKGDIPEGYSVSREKKERFSLILESASTNQTSMYLCASRAYQRGGDTQYFGPGTRLTVL.

The CDR3 here is CASSRSKGNQPQHF. Here the CDR3 DNA reads TGTGCCAGCAGCCGCAGCAAAGGCAATCAGCCCCAGCATTTT. V usage is TRBV28 and J usage is TRBJ1-5; D gene uncertain. Germline-derived CDR1 and CDR2 are MDHEN and SYDVKM. V was cut by 6 bases and J by 2 bases, with 11 bases left in between. The CDR3 is 14 amino acids. Combining the CDR3 with reference TRBV28 and TRBJ1-5 gives the whole variable domain DVKVTQSSRYLVKRTGEKVFLECVQDMDHENMFWYRQDPGLGLRLIYFSYDVKMKEKGDIPEGYSVSREKKERFSLILESASTNQTSMYLCASSRSKGNQPQHFGDGTRLSIL.

Only a few counts were recorded for this clonotype. The rearrangement links TRBV27 to TRBJ2-5, with 12 bases that match TRBD2. The J call is in doubt because the DNA end fits TRBJ2-7 better. CDR1 MNHEY and CDR2 SMNVEV come from the germline V gene (reference sequence). The CDR3 has 16 residues. The CDR3 bases are TGTGCCAGCAGTATCCGGACTAGCGGGGCCTCATCCGAGCAGTACTTC. This translates into CASSIRTSGASSEQYF.

This clonotype was seen a few times. This sequence joins TRBV20-1 and TRBJ2-4; a possible D gene is TRBD1 (6 bases). The J call may be incorrect, as the DNA end agrees better with TRBJ2-7. The CDR3 totals 14 residues. Germline CDR1 is DFQATT and CDR2 is SNEGSKA (reference sequence). The CDR3 DNA follows: TGCAGTGCTGCGGACAGTGTCTGGGCCTACGAGCAGTACTTC. Its protein product is CSAADSVWAYEQYF.

V gene TRBV5-1 combines with J gene TRBJ2-1; 16 bases map to TRBD2. The CDR3 runs 18 residues. The V gene's germline CDR1 is SGHRS and CDR2 YFSETQ. V lost 3 bases to trimming and J lost 3 bases; unmatched junction nucleotides: 6. The CDR3 nucleotides read TGCGCCAGCAGCTGGGGGACTAGCGGGAGGGCTATCTACAATGAGCAGTTCTTC. This sequence encodes CASSWGTSGRAIYNEQFF.

The chain has TRBV4-2 and TRBJ2-1; 7 bases map to TRBD1. Per germline, CDR1 LGHNA and CDR2 YNFKEQ. The CDR3 runs to 13 residues. V lost 4 bases, J lost 6 bases, and 3 bases stayed unmatched. CDR3: CASSRSGGNEQFF. The CDR3 DNA is TGTGCCAGCAGCCGATCAGGGGGCAATGAGCAGTTCTTC.

V and J are TRBV24-1 and TRBJ2-3, with a weak D call TRBD1 (6 bases). The V gene's germline CDR1 is KGHDR and CDR2 SFDVKD. Trimming shortened V by 7 bases and J by 2 bases, and 18 bases separated the two germline ends. The CDR3 spans 16 residues. The CDR3 DNA reads TGTGCCACCAGACCTACAGGGCCCCCACACACAGATACGCAGTATTTT. Its protein is CATRPTGPPHTDTQYF.

Here the CDR3 reads CASSSAGAGGGDTQYF. As DNA, the CDR3 is TGTGCCAGCAGTTCGGCGGGAGCGGGAGGCGGAGATACGCAGTATTTT. The rearrangement joins TRBV7-3 to TRBJ2-3; 9 nucleotides line up with TRBD2. Germline V gene data show CDR1 as SGHTA and CDR2 as FQGTGA. The CDR3 is 16 residues long. Germline trimming cut 6 bases from V and 5 bases from J; bases unmatched to any gene: 12.

V and J are TRBV3-1 and TRBJ2-5, with D hard to call. Trimming left V 1 base short and J 5 bases short, with 11 bases between. Germline V gene sequence: CDR1 LGHDT, CDR2 YNNKEL (reference sequence). The CDR3 extends over 14 amino acids. The CDR3 sequence: CASSQVSTFETQYF. The CDR3 DNA reads as TGTGCCAGCAGCCAAGTTAGCACGTTTGAGACCCAGTACTTC.

The chain carries TRBV2 and TRBJ2-1; TRBD2 matches 9 bases. CDR1 and CDR2 from the germline V gene are SNHLY and FYNNEI. The CDR3 consists of 16 residues. The J segment lost 7 bases and the V segment lost 6 bases, leaving 13 bases of the junction unmatched. The CDR3 coding sequence is TGTGCCAGCAGGGACCAGAACAGGCTAGCGGGAAATGAGCAGTTCTTC. It encodes CASRDQNRLAGNEQFF.